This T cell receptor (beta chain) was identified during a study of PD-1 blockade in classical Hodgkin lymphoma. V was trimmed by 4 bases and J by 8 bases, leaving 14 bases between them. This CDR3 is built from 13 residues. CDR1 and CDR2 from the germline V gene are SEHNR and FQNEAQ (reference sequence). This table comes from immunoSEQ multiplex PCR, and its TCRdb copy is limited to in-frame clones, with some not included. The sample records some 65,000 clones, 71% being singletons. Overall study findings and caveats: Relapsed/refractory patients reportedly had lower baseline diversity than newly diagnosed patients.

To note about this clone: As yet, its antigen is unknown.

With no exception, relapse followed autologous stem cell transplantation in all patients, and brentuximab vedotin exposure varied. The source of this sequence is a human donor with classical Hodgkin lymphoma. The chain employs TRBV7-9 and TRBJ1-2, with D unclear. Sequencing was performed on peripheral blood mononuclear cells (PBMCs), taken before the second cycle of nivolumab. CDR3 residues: CASSSTTMSGYTF. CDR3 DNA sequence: TGTGCCAGCAGCTCCACGACTATGTCAGGCTACACCTTC.